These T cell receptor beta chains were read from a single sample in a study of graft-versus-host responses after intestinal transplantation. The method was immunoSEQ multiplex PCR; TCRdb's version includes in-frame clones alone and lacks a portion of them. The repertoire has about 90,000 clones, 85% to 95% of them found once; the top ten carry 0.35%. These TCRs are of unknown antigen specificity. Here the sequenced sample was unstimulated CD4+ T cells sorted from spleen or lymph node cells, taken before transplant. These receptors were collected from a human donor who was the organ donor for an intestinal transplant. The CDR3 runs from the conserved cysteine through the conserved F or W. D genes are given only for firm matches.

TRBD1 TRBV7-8 CASSTHLPGQGASNEQFF
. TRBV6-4 CASSDLGGYNEQFF
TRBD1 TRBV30 CARSVLGQGRETQYF
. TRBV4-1 CASSPVGRGGEAFF
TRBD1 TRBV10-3 CAISGQGNSPLHF
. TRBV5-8 CASSSGRAIQETQYF
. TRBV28 CASSPSGGDTQYF
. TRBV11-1 CASTRQMNTEAFF
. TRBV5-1 CASSLASSGGSFEQYF
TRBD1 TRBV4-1 CASSPRPGQGFLPLHF
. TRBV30 CAWSSLYEQYF
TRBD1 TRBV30 CAWKKNWDSIDSGNTIYF
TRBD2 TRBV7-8 CASSSLAGASTDTQYF
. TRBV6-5 CASSYSLQGNYGYTF
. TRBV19 CASSTQGSRHYTF
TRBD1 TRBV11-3 CASSLNPNRRGPFNGSPLHF
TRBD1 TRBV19 CASSVDRAFYGYTF
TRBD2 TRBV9 CASSVGGLADYEQYF
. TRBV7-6 CASSLQWNTGELFF
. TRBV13 CASSPLEGTYEQYF
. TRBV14 CASSFVRTAYEQYF
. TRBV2 CASSTEAGANVLTF
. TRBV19 CASSMVRVGRNSPLHF
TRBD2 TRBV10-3 CAITSGRSYEQYF
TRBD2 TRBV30 CAWNRRGLAGVRMETQYF
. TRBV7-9 CASSLGSVGYTF
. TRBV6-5 CASTPNRGNTIYF
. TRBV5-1 CASSHGTEGNTIYF
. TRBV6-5 CASSYSVVLAKNIQYF
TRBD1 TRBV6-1 CASRQTGKTEAFF
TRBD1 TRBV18 CASSPTGVQETQYF
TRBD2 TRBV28 CASRISGRARDTQYF
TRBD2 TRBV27 CASSPWGREAGLQETQYF
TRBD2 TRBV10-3 CAISESIAGGPEDTQYF
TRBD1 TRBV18 CASSPPGQGAKLQYF
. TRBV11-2 CASSLDTLVLSPYEQYF
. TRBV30 CAWRDEGKNIQYF
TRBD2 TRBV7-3 CASSSIAGGPDTQYF
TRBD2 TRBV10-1 CASSPSTSGIRYEQYF
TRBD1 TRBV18 CASSPYQGADSPLHF
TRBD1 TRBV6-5 CASSYSTGQGAIYTF
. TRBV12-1 CASSPLTSRRGRDTQYF
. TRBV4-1 CASSQDWRGYTDTQYF
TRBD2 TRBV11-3 CASSKLAGFSYEQYF
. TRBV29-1 CSARHLKNTEAFF
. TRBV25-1 CASSESAVPYGYTF
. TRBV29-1 CSRGGLSGQAYEQYF
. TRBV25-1 CASSELGSNNYGYTF
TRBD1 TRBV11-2 CASSKTGGFQPQHF
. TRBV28 CASSLDPRIYEQYF
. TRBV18 CASSPSSRDKQFF
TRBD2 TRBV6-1 CASSEGYSGSGGETQYF